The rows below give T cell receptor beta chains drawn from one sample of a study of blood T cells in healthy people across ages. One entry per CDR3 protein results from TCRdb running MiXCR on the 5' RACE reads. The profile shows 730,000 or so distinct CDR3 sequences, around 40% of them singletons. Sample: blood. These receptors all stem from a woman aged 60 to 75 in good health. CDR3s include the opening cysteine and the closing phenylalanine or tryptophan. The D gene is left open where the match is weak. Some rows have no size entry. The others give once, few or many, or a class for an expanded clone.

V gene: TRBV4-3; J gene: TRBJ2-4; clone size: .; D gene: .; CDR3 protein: CASSREIGDKNIQYF; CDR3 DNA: TGCGCCAGCAGCCGAGAAATCGGGGACAAAAACATTCAGTACTTC
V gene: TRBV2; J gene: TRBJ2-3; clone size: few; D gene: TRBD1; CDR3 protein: CASYGPGGQGLWPTQYF; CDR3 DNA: TGTGCCAGTTACGGCCCAGGGGGACAGGGGTTGTGGCCTACGCAGTATTTT
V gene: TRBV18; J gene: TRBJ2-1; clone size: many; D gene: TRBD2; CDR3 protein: CASSPPLSGRSSYNEQFF; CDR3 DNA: TGTGCCAGCTCACCTCCCCTTAGCGGGAGGAGCTCCTACAATGAGCAGTTCTTC
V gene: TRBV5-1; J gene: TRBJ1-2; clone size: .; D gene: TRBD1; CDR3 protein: CASSGRGIGYTF; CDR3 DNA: TGCGCCAGCAGCGGCAGGGGGATTGGCTACACCTTC
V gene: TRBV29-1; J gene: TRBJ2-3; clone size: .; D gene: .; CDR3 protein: CSVERRVSTDTQYF; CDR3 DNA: TGCAGCGTTGAGCGGAGGGTTAGCACAGATACGCAGTATTTT
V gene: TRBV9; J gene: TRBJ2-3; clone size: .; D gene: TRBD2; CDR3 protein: CASSVDLVAGPGFTDTQYF; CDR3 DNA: TGTGCCAGCAGCGTAGATTTGGTAGCGGGACCAGGGTTCACAGATACGCAGTATTTT
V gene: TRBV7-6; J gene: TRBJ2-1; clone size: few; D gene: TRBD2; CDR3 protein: CASSPSGTSSYNEQFF; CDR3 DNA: TGTGCCAGCAGTCCTAGCGGGACAAGCTCCTACAATGAGCAGTTCTTC
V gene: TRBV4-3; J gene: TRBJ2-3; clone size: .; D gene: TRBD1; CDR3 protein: CASSQEGTATDTQYF; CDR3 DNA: TGCGCCAGCAGCCAAGAGGGGACAGCTACAGATACGCAGTATTTT
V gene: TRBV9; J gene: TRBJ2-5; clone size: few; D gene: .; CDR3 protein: CASSAEKGSTRPWGQTQYF; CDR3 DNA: TGTGCCAGCAGCGCGGAGAAGGGCAGTACCCGACCCTGGGGTCAGACCCAGTACTTC
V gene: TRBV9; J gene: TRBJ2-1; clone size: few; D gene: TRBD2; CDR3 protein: CASSAAGTSGYNEQFF; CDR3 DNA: TGTGCCAGCAGCGCCGCCGGGACTAGCGGGTACAATGAGCAGTTCTTC
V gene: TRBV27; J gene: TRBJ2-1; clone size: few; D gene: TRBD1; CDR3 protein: CASSLGQGSSRSYNEQFF; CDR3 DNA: TGTGCCAGCAGTTTGGGACAGGGGAGTTCACGGTCCTACAATGAGCAGTTCTTC
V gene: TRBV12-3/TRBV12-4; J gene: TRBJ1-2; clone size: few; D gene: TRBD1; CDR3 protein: CASSLDGQGWGGYTF; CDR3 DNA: TGTGCCAGCAGTCTCGACGGACAGGGGTGGGGTGGCTACACCTTC
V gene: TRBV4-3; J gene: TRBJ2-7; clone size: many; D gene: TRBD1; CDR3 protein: CASSQGQASSYEQYF; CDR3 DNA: TGCGCCAGCAGCCAGGGACAGGCGAGCTCCTACGAGCAGTACTTC
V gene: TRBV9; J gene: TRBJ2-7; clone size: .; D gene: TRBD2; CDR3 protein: CASSALAGPSYEQYF; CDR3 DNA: TGTGCCAGCAGCGCCCTAGCGGGCCCCTCCTACGAGCAGTACTTC
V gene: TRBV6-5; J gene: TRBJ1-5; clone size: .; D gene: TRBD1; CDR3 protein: CASSHDRGLGYSNQPQHF; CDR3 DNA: TGTGCCAGCAGTCACGACAGGGGCCTCGGCTATAGCAATCAGCCCCAGCATTTT
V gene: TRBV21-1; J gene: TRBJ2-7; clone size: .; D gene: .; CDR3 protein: CAISPTGKYEQYF; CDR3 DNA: TGTGCCATTTCCCCGACGGGGAAATACGAGCAGTACTTC
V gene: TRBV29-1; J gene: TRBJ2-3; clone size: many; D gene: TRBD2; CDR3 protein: CSALAGTSTDTQYF; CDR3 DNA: TGCAGCGCATTAGCGGGGACGAGCACAGATACGCAGTATTTT
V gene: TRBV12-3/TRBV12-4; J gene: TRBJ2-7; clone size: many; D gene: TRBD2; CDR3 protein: CASSTGTISYEQYF; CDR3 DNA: TGTGCCAGCAGTACCGGGACTATCTCCTACGAGCAGTACTTC
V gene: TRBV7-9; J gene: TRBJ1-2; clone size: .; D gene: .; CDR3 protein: CASSLAGTAGYTF; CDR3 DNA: TGTGCCAGCAGCTTAGCCGGGACCGCCGGCTACACCTTC
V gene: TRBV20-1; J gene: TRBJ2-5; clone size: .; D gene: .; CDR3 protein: CSALAGAPETQYF; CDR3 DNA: TGCAGTGCTCTAGCCGGGGCCCCAGAGACCCAGTACTTC
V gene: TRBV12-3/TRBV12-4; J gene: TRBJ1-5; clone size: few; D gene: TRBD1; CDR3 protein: CASSLMGQGRPQHF; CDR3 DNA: TGTGCCAGCAGTTTAATGGGACAGGGGCGGCCCCAGCATTTT
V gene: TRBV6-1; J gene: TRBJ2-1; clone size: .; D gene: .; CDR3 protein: CASKRNYNEQFF; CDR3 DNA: TGTGCCAGCAAACGGAATTACAATGAGCAGTTCTTC
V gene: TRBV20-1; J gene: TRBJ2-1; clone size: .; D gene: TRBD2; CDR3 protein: CSARDPRGDYNEQFF; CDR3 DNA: TGCAGTGCTAGAGATCCCCGGGGGGACTACAATGAGCAGTTCTTC
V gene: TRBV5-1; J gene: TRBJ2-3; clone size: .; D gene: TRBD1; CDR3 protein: CASRHSDRAVDTQYF; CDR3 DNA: TGCGCCAGCAGACACTCCGACAGGGCGGTAGATACGCAGTATTTT
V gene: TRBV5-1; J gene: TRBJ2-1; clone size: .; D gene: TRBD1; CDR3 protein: CASSPSGTGTYEQFF; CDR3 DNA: TGCGCCAGCAGCCCCTCCGGGACAGGGACCTACGAGCAGTTCTTC
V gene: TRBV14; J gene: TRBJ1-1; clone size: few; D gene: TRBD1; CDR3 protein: CASRSGQNPSIEAFF; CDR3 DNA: TGTGCCAGCAGGTCGGGACAGAATCCGTCCATTGAAGCTTTCTTT